This T cell receptor (beta chain) was retrieved from a study of glioma-infiltrating T cells. TCR alpha and beta CDR3 regions were amplified from RNA using iRepertoire nested multiplex PCR. One entry per CDR3 protein results from TCRdb running MiXCR on the multiplex PCR reads. The repertoire consists of about 140,000 distinct CDR3 sequences, with about two fifths occurring once and the leading ten covering roughly 20%. The CDR3 runs to 13 residues. CDR1 and CDR2 from the germline V gene are MDHEN and SYDVKM. Trimming shortened V by 3 bases and J by 8 bases, and 10 bases separated the two germline ends.

The TCR sequence derives from a human donor with low-grade glioma or glioblastoma, undergoing nonglioma brain surgery, or in good health (not recorded which). What was sequenced was glioma tissue, nonneoplastic brain tissue, or PBMCs (not recorded which). The chain joins TRBV28 to TRBJ1-4; perhaps TRBD1 as D (5 bases). CDR3 amino acids: CASSLRRDEKLFF. The CDR3 bases are TGTGCCAGCAGTTTGCGGAGGGACGAAAAACTGTTTTTT.